This T cell receptor beta chain was sequenced during a study of tumor T cells in aggressive B-cell lymphoma. Profiling relied on immunoSEQ multiplex PCR, and the TCRdb table lists in-frame clones only, not all of them. Seen here are around 800 clones, more than 85% observed once, and the top ten hold 4.7%. The CDR3 is 13 amino acids. Germline assignment: CDR1 MNHEY and CDR2 SMNVEV (reference sequence). V gave up 5 bases and J gave up 5 bases, with 12 bases separating them. This TCR was sampled from an adult with diffuse large B cell lymphoma. Sequencing was carried out using tumor tissue. The V gene is TRBV27, the J gene TRBJ1-2, with TRBD1 as a possible D gene (6 bases). The CDR3 region is CASSLGGLYGYTF. CDR3 bases: TGTGCCAGCAGTCTCGGGGGGCTTTATGGCTACACCTTC.